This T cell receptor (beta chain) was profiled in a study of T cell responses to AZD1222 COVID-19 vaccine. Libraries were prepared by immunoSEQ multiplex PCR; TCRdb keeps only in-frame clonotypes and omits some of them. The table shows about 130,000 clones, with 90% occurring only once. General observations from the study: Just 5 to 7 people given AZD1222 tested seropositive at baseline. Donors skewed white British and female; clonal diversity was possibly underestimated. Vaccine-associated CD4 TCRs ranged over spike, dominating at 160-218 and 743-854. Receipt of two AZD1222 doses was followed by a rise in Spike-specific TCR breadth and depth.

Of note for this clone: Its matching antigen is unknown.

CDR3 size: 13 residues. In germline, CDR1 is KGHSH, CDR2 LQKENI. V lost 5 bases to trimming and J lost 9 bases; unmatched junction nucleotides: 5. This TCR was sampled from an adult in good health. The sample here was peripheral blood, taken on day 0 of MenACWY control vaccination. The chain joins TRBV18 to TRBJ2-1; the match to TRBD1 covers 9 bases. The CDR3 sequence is CASSRGTGTEQFF. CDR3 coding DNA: TGTGCCAGCTCAAGAGGGACAGGGACTGAGCAGTTCTTC.